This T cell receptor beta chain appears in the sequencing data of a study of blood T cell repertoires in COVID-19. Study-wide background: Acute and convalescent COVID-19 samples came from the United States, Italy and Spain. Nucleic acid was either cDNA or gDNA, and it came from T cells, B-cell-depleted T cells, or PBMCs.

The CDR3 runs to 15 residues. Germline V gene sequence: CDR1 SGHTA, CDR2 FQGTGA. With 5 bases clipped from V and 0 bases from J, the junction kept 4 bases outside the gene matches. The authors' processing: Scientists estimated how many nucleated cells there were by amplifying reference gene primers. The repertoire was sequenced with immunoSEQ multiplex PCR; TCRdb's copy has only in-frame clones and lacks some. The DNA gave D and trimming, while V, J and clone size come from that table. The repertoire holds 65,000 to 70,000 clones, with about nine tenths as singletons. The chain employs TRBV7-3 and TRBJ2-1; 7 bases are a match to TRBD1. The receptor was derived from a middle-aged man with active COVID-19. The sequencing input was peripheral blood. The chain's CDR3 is CASSRGGASYNEQFF. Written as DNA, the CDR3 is TGTGCCAGCAGCCGAGGGGGCGCCTCCTACAATGAGCAGTTCTTC.